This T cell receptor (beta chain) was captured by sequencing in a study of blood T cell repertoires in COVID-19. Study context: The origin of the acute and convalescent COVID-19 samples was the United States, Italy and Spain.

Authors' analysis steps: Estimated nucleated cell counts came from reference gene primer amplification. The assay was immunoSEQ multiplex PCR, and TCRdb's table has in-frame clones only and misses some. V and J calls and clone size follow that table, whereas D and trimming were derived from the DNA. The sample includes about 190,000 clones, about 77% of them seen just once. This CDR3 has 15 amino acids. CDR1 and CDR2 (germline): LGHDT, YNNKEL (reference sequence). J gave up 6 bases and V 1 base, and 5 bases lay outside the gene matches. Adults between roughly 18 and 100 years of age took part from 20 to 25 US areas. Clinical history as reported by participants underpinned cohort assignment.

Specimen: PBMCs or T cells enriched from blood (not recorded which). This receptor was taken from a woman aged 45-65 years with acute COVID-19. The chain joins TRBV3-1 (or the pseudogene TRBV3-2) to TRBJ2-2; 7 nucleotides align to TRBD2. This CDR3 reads CASSQGGGYPGELFF. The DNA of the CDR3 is TGTGCCAGCAGCCAAGGGGGAGGGTACCCCGGGGAGCTGTTTTTT.